This T cell receptor (beta chain) was documented in a study of control samples from healthy donors and cancer patients. The assay was immunoSEQ multiplex PCR, and TCRdb's table has in-frame clones only and misses some. The sample records 100,000 to 150,000 clones, 80% to 95% being singletons. Sequencing was performed on blood. The TCR sequence derives from a man aged 40-49 years in good health.

CDR3 protein: CASSPAGTVGRPQHF. For the CDR3, the DNA is TGTGCCAGCTCACCCGCCGGGACGGTGGGTCGGCCCCAGCATTTT. The chain links TRBV18 to TRBJ1-5, with D possibly matching TRBD1 (5 bases). The length of the CDR3 is 15 residues. CDR1 and CDR2 (germline): KGHSH, LQKENI. V lost 3 bases, J lost 9 bases, and 18 bases lay in between.